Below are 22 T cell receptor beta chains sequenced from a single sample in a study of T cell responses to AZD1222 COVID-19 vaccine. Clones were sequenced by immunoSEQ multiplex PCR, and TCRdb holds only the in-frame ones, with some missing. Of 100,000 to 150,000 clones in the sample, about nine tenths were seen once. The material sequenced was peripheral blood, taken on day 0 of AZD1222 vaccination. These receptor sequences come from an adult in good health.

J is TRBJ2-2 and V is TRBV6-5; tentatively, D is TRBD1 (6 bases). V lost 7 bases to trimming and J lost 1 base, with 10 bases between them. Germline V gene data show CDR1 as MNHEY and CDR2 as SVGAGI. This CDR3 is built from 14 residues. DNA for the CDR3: TGTGCCAGCACCTTGGACAGGAACACCGGGGAGCTGTTTTTT. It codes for CASTLDRNTGELFF.

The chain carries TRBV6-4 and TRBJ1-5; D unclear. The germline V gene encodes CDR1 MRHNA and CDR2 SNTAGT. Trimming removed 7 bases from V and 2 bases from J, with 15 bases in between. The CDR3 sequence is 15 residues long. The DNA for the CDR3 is TGTGCCAGCATTCTCCACGAACTGTGCAATCAGCCCCAGCATTTT. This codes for CASILHELCNQPQHF.

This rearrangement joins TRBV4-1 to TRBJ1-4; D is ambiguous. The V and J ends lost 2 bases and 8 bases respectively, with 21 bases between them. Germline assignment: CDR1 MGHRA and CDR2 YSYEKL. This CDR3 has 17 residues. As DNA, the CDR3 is TGCGCCAGCAGCCAAAAAGGGCTCGGGAGCTGGCGGGAAAAACTGTTTTTT. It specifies CASSQKGLGSWREKLFF.

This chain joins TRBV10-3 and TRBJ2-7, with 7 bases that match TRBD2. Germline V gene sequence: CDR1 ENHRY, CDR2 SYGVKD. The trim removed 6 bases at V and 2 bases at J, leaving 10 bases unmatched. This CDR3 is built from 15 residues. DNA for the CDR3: TGTGCCATCAGCCCCGGGACTACCGCGCCCTACGAGCAGTACTTC. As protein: CAISPGTTAPYEQYF.

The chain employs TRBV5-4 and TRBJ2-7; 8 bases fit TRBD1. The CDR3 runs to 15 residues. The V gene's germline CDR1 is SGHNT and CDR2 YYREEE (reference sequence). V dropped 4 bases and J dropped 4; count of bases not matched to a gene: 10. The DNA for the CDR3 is TGTGCCAGCAGCGCCACCGGGACAGGAAATTACGAGCAGTACTTC. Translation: CASSATGTGNYEQYF. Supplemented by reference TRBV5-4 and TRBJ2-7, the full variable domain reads ETGVTQSPTHLIKTRGQQVTLRCSSQSGHNTVSWYQQALGQGPQFIFQYYREEENGRGNFPPRFSGLQFPNYSSELNVNALELDDSALYLCASSATGTGNYEQYFGPGTRLTVT.

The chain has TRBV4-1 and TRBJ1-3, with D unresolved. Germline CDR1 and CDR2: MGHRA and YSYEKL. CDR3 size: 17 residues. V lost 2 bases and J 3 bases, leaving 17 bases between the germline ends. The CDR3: CASSQWNRGWGGNTIYF. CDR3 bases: TGCGCCAGCAGCCAATGGAATCGGGGATGGGGTGGAAACACCATATATTTT.

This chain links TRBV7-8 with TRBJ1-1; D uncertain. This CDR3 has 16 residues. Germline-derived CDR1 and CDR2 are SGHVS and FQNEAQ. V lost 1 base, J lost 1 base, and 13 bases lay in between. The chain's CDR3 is CASSLGAGLGNTEAFF. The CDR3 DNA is TGTGCCAGCAGCTTAGGGGCAGGTTTGGGGAACACTGAAGCTTTCTTT.

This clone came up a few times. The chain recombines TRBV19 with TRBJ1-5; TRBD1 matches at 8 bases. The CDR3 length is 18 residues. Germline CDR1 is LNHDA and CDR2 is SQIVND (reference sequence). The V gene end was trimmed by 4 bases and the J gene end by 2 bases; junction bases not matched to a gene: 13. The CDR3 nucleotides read TGTGCCAGTAGTAAAGAACTCGGACAGGGAAGTGGCAATCAGCCCCAGCATTTT. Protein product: CASSKELGQGSGNQPQHF.

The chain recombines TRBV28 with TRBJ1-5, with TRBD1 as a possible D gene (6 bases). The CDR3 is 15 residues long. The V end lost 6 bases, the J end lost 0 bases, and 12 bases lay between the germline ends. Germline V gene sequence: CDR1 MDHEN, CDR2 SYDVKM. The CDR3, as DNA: TGTGCCAGCAGGAACAGGGAAGGTAGCAATCAGCCCCAGCATTTT. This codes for CASRNREGSNQPQHF.

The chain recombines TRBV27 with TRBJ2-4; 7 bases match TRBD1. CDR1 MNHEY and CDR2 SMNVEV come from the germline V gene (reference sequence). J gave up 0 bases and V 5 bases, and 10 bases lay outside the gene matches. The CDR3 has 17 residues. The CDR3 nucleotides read TGTGCCAGCAGTCAAGGGACAGTTCAGTTAGCCAAAAACATTCAGTACTTC. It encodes CASSQGTVQLAKNIQYF.

CDR3 region: CASGQNYGYTF. The CDR3 nucleotides are TGTGCCAGCGGCCAGAACTATGGCTACACCTTC. This chain uses TRBV12-3 or TRBV12-4 with TRBJ1-2; no definite D call. With 8 bases removed from V and 2 bases from J, the gap between germline ends came to 6 bases. This CDR3 is 11 amino acids long.

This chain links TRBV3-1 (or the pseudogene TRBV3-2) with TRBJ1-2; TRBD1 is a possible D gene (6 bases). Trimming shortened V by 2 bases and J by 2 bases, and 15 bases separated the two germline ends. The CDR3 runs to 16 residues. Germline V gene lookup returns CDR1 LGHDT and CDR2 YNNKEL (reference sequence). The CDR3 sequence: CASSQRETTGNYGYTF. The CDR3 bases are TGTGCCAGCAGCCAAAGGGAGACGACAGGAAACTATGGCTACACCTTC.

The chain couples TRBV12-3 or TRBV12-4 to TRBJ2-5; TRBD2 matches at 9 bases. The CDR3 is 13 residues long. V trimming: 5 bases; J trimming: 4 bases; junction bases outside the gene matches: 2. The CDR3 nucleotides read TGTGCCAGCAGTCTGACTAGCGGAGAGACCCAGTACTTC. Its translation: CASSLTSGETQYF.

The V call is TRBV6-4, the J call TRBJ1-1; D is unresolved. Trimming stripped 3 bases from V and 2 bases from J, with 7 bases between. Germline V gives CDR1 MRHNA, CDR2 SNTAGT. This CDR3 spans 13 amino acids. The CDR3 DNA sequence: TGTGCCAGCAGTGAGGGCAGAAACACTGAAGCTTTCTTT. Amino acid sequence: CASSEGRNTEAFF.

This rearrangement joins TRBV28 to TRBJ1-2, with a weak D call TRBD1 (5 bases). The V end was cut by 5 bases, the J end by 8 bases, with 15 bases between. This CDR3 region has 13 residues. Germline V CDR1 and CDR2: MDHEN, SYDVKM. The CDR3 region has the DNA TGTGCCAGCAGTCCAGACAGCCTGAACGGCTACACCTTC. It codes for CASSPDSLNGYTF.

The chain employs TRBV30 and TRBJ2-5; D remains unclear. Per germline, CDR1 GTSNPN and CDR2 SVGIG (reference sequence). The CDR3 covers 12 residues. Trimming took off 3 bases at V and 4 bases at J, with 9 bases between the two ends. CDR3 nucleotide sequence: TGTGCCTGGAGGAAACCGAGAGAGACCCAGTACTTC. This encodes CAWRKPRETQYF.

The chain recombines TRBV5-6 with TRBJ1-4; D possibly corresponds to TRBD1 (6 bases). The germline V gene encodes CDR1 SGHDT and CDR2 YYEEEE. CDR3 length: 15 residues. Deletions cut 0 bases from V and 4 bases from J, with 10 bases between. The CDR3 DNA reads TGTGCCAGCAGCTTGGCCGGGGGCCGTAATGAAAAACTGTTTTTT. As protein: CASSLAGGRNEKLFF.

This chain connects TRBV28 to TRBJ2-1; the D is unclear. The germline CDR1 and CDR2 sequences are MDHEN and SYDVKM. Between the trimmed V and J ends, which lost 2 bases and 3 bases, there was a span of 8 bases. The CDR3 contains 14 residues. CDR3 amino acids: CASSLLGNYNEQFF. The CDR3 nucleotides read TGTGCCAGCAGTTTACTGGGGAACTACAATGAGCAGTTCTTC. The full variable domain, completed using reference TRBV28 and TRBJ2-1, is DVKVTQSSRYLVKRTGEKVFLECVQDMDHENMFWYRQDPGLGLRLIYFSYDVKMKEKGDIPEGYSVSREKKERFSLILESASTNQTSMYLCASSLLGNYNEQFFGPGTRLTVL.

The CDR3, as DNA: TGTGCCAGTAGTAAAGACATAGGGCATTCACCCCTCCACTTT. It yields the protein CASSKDIGHSPLHF. The gene calls are TRBV19 and TRBJ1-6; D is uncertain. CDR1 and CDR2 from the germline V gene are LNHDA and SQIVND (reference sequence). There are 14 residues in the CDR3. V lost 4 bases to trimming and J lost 8 bases, with 12 bases between them.

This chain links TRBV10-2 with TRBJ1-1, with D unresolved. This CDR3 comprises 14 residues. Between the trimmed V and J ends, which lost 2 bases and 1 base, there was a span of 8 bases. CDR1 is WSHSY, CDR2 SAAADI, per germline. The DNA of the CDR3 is TGCGCCAGCAGTGAGCCTTCGGAGAACACTGAAGCTTTCTTT. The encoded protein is CASSEPSENTEAFF.

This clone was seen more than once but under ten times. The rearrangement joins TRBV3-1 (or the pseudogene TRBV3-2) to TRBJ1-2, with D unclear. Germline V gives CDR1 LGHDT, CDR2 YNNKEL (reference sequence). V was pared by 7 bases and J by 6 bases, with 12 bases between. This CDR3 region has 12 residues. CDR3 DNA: TGTGCCAGCACCGGTGTAGCTGATGGCTACACCTTC. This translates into CASTGVADGYTF.

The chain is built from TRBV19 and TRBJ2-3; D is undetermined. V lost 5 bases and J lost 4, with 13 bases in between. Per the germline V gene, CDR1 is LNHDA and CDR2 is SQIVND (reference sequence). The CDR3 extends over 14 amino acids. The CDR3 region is CASSLSGGADTQYF. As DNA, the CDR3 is TGTGCCAGTAGTTTGTCAGGTGGTGCAGATACGCAGTATTTT.